The entry below gives a single T cell receptor beta chain sequence along with its context. Its antigen remains unidentified. This entry is derived from a study of STAT3 mutations in large granular lymphocyte leukemia. Whole-study findings and limits: Every T-LGLL patient had at least one immunodominant TCRbeta clonotype.

Clones were read by immunoSEQ multiplex PCR, and TCRdb kept only the in-frame ones, dropping some. This sample has 20,000 to 30,000 clones, with less than 95% found just once. V gave up 4 bases and J gave up 4 bases; unmatched junction bases: 7. This CDR3 has 14 amino acids. The germline gives CDR1 SGHRS, CDR2 YFSETQ. V usage is TRBV5-1 and J usage is TRBJ1-2; TRBD1 matches at 7 bases. This TCR derives from a man between 35 and 55 years old with T-cell large granular lymphocyte leukemia. Some clones in this sample may be carry-over from other donors' samples. The sample comprised peripheral blood mononuclear cells. The CDR3 spells CASSQDRYIYGYTF. In DNA, the CDR3 is TGCGCCAGCAGCCAGGACAGGTACATCTATGGCTACACCTTC.